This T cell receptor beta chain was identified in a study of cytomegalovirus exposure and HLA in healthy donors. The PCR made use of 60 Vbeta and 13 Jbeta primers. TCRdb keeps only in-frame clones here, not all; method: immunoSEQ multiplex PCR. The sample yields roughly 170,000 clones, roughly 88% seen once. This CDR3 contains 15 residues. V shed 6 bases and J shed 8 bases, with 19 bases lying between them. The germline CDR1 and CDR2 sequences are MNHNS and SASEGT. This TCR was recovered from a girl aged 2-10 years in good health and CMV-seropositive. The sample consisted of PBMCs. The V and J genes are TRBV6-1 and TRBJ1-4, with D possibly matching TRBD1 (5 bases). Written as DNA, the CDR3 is TGTGCCAGCAGCAATGGCGGGACTGGCGGCGAAAAACTGTTTTTT. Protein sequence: CASSNGGTGGEKLFF.